This T cell receptor beta chain is from a study of CD8 T cell repertoires and HIV-1 epitope variants. As for the study in general: Epitopes were three Gag families plus Nef HW9 and YT9.

With regard to this clone: Its specificity is unknown.

The table came from immunoSEQ multiplex PCR; TCRdb's copy has only in-frame clones and leaves some out. The sample carries fewer than 3,000 clones, 55% to 70% recorded once. CDR3 length equals 15 residues. The V end was cut by 3 bases, the J end by 3 bases, with 12 bases between. Germline assignment: CDR1 SGHAT and CDR2 FQNNGV. The sequenced material came from cultured CD8+ T cells derived from PBMCs. The TCR was taken from a male donor with HIV. The V gene is TRBV11-2, the J gene TRBJ2-1; unclear D gene. The CDR3 loop reads CASSLESQVYNEQFF. The CDR3 coding sequence is TGTGCCAGCAGCTTGGAAAGTCAGGTCTACAATGAGCAGTTCTTC.